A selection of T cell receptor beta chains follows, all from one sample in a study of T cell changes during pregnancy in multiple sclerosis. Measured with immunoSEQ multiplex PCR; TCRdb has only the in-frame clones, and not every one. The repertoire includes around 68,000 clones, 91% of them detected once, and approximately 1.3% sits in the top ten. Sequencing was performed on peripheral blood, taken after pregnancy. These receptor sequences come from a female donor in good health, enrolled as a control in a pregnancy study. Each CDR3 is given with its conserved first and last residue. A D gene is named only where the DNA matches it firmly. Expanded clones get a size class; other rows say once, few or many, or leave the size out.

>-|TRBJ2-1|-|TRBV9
TGTGCCAGCAGCGTAGAGGGGTACAATGAGCAGTTCTTC
CASSVEGYNEQFF
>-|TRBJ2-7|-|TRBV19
TGTGCCAGTAGTGCTTCACAGGGATACGAGCAGTACTTC
CASSASQGYEQYF
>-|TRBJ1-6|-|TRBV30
TGTGCCTCTAGGTTGAACGCCGATAATTCACCCCTCCACTTT
CASRLNADNSPLHF
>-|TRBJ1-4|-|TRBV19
TGTGCCAGTAGTCCGGGGGAGACGACTAATGAAAAACTGTTTTTT
CASSPGETTNEKLFF
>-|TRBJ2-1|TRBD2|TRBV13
TGTGCCAGCAGCTTTCGGTCTGGGACTAGCGGGGCCAATGAGCAGTTCTTC
CASSFRSGTSGANEQFF
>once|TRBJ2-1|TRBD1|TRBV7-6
TGTGCCAGCAGCTACCACCGGGACAGGGGGACGAATGAGCAGTTCTTC
CASSYHRDRGTNEQFF
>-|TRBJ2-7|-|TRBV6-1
TGTGCCAGCAGTCCTTACCGGAAACAGGACTACGAGCAGTACTTC
CASSPYRKQDYEQYF
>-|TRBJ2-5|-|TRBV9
TGTGCCAGCAGCGTAGGTCCAGGGCGCCAAGAGACCCAGTACTTC
CASSVGPGRQETQYF
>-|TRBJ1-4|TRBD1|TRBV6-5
TGTGCCAGCAGTTACTCGACAGGGGAAAAACTGTTTTTT
CASSYSTGEKLFF
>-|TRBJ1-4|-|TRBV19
TGTGCCAGTAGTGTTACACGGACTGCAACTAATGAAAAACTGTTTTTT
CASSVTRTATNEKLFF
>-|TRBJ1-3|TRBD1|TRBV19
TGTGCCAGTAGTATCCCAGGGACAGGGGGCGCTTCCAGGGGAAACACCATATATTTT
CASSIPGTGGASRGNTIYF
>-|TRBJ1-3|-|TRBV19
TGTGCCACTGGTGACAGACACTCTGGAAACACCATATATTTT
CATGDRHSGNTIYF
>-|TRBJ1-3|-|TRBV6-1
TGTGCCTCTCGGTTATCTGGAAACACCATATATTTT
CASRLSGNTIYF
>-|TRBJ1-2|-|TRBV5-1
TGCGCCAGCAGCCCAACGGGGAGGCCTGGCTACACCTTC
CASSPTGRPGYTF
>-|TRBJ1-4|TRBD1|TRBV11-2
TGTGCCAGCAGCTTAGGGGCAGGGGGCATGGCGACTAATGAAAAACTGTTTTTT
CASSLGAGGMATNEKLFF
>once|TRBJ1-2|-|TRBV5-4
TGTGCCAGCAGCCCATTTCAGGCGAGCTATGGCTACACCTTC
CASSPFQASYGYTF
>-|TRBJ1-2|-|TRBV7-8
TGTGCCAGCAGCTTACACAGATCTCCTAACTATGGCTACACCTTC
CASSLHRSPNYGYTF
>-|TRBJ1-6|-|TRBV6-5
TGTGCCAGCAGTTATGGACAGCATAATTCACCCCTCCACTTT
CASSYGQHNSPLHF
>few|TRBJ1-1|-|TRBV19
TGTGCCAGTAGTATAGGGCGGGGGAACACTGAAGCTTTCTTT
CASSIGRGNTEAFF
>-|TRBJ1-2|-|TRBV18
TGTGCCAGCTCACCCGGGACTAACTATGGCTACACCTTC
CASSPGTNYGYTF
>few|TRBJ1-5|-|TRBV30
TGTGCCCAGGGGACCGGGGGGACCCAGCATTTT
CAQGTGGTQHF
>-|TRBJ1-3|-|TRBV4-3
TGCGCCAGCAGCCAAGATCCCGGGGGAGGAAACACCATATATTTT
CASSQDPGGGNTIYF
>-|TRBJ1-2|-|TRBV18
TGTGCCAGCTCACCACCGACAGCGTATGGCTACACCTTC
CASSPPTAYGYTF
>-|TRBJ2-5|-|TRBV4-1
TGCGCCAGCAGCCCGCCCGGGTACCAAGAGACCCAGTACTTC
CASSPPGYQETQYF
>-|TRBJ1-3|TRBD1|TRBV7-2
TGTGCCAGCAGCTTAGAAGGGACAGTGTCGTTCTCTGGAAACACCATATATTTT
CASSLEGTVSFSGNTIYF
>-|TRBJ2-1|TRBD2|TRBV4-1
TGCGCCAGCAGCCAAGCCCTAGCGGGGGGCACCCGCCATGAGCAGTTCTTC
CASSQALAGGTRHEQFF
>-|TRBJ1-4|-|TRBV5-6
TGTGCCAGCAGCCCCCTCCCCCGGGGGAGAGCAACTAATGAAAAACTGTTTTTT
CASSPLPRGRATNEKLFF
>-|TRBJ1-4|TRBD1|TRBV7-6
TGTGCCAGCAGCTTCCAGGGGGCCCAAAGTGAAAAACTGTTTTTT
CASSFQGAQSEKLFF
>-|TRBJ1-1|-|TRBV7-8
TGTGCCAGCAGCCCGAGAAAGAACACTGAAGCTTTCTTT
CASSPRKNTEAFF
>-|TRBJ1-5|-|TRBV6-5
TGTGCCAGCAGCGAAAGGGCAGGGAATCAGCCCCAGCATTTT
CASSERAGNQPQHF
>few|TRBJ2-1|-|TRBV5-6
TGTGCCAGCAGCCAACAGGGATTTCCCTACAATGAGCAGTTCTTC
CASSQQGFPYNEQFF
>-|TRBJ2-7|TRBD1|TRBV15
TGTGCCACCAGCAGAGTACAGGGGACGCGCGAGCAGTACTTC
CATSRVQGTREQYF
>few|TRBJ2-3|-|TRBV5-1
TGCGCCAGCAGCTACGAGCGGTTCACAGATACGCAGTATTTT
CASSYERFTDTQYF
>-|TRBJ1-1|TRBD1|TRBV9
TGTGCCAGCAGCACCTCTGGACAGGGCACTGAAGCTTTCTTT
CASSTSGQGTEAFF
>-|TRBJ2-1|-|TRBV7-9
TGTGCCAGCAGTCTCGATACTTACAATGAGCAGTTCTTC
CASSLDTYNEQFF
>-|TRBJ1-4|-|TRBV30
TGTGCCTGGAGCCCTAAATCCGGGTGGGTCGAAAAACTGTTTTTT
CAWSPKSGWVEKLFF
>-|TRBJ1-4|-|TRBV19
TGTGCCAGTAGTACCGAGACAGGCAATGAAAAACTGTTTTTT
CASSTETGNEKLFF
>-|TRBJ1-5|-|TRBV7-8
TGTGCCAGCAGGGAGAATAGCAATCAGCCCCAGCATTTT
CASRENSNQPQHF
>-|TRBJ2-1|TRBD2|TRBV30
TGTGCCTGGCATCCTGGACTAGCGGGGGGCCTTGAGCAGTTCTTC
CAWHPGLAGGLEQFF
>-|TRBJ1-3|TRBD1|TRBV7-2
TGTGCCAGCAGACGACAGGGGGCCGGTGGAAACACCATATATTTT
CASRRQGAGGNTIYF
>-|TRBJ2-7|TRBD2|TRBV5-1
TGCGCCAGCAGCCCCGGGACTAGCGGGCCAGGGCTATACGAGCAGTACTTC
CASSPGTSGPGLYEQYF
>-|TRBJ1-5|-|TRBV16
TGTGCCAGCAGCCGGGACATAAATCAGCCCCAGCATTTT
CASSRDINQPQHF
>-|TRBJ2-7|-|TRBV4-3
TGCGCCAGCAGCCAAGATCGAGCCACCTACGAGCAGTACTTC
CASSQDRATYEQYF
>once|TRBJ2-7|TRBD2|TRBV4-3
TGCGCCAGCAGCCAAGATTGGAGGAGCGGGGGGGTTTATGACGAGCAGTACTTC
CASSQDWRSGGVYDEQYF
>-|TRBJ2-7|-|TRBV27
TGTGCCAGCAGTTCTCCCTACGAGCAGTACTTC
CASSSPYEQYF
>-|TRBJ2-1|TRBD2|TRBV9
TGTGCCAGCCGTCCTCTGGGGGGGAACAATGAGCAGTTCTTC
CASRPLGGNNEQFF
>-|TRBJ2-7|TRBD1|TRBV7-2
TGTGCCAGCAGTCCCCAGACAGGGTACGAGCAGTACTTC
CASSPQTGYEQYF
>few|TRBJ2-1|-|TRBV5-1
TGCGCCAGCAGCCCGGACAATGAGCAGTTCTTC
CASSPDNEQFF
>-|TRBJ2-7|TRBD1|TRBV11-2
TGTGCCAGCAGCCAGACAGGGGGCTCCTACGAGCAGTACTTC
CASSQTGGSYEQYF
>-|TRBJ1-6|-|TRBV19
TGTGCCAGTAGTATAGAAACCGGTTCCCTTAATTCACCCCTCCACTTT
CASSIETGSLNSPLHF
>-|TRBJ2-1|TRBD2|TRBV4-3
TGCGCCAGCAGCCACAGGGCCAGCGGGGGGGCCTACAATGAGCAGTTCTTC
CASSHRASGGAYNEQFF
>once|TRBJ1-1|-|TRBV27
TGTGCCAGCAGTTTCCGGGGGGCGAACACTGAAGCTTTCTTT
CASSFRGANTEAFF